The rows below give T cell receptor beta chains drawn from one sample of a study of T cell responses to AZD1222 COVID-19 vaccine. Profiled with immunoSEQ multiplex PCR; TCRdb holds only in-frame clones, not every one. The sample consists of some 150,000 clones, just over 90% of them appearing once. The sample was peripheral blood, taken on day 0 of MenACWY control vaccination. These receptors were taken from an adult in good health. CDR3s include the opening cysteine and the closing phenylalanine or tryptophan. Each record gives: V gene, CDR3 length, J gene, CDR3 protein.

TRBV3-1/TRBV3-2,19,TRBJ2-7,CASSPTPRVAGDYDYEQYF
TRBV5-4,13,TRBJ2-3,CASSYRGADTQYF
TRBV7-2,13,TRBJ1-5,CASSLGTNQPQHF
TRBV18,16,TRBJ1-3,CASSPGVPTSGNTIYF
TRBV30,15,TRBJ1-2,CAWSLKGPPLDGYTF
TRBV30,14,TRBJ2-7,CAWSLGTSGSKEYF
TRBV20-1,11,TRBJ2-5,CSAKRGETQYF
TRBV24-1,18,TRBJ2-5,CATSDFPGTSGRRETQYF
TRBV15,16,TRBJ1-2,CATSSLGQGPDRGYTF
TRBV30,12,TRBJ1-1,CAWVGHRTEAFF
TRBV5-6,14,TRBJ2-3,CASSSLGETDTQYF
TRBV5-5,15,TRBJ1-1,CASSYLSGSGTEAFF
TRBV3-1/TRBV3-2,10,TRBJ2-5,CASGKETQYF
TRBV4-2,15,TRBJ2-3,CASSQAGGVADTQYF
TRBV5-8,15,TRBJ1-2,CASSLGHPYNYGYTF
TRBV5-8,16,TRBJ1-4,CASSLGHRVSDEKLFF
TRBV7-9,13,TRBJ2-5,CASSQQGGETQYF
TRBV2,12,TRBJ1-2,CASSADNYGYTF
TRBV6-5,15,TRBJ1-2,CASSRRGGVEYGYTF
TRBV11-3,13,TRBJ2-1,CASSPRDANEQFF
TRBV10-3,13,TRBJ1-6,CAISEAGNSPLHF
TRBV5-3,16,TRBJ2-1,CARSLTSGGSINEQFF
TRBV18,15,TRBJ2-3,CASSPPERRTDTQYF
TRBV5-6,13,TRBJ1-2,CASSLDRDYGYTF
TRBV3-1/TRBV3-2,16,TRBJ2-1,CASSQAGQRTYNEQFF
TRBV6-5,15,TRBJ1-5,CASRPQGAGNQPQHF
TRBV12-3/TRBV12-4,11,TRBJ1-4,CASSLGEKLFF
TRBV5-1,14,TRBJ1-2,CASSLGQPTYGYTF
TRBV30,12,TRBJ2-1,CAWSTASNEQFF
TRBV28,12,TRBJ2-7,CASSFLLGEQYF
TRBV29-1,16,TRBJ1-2,CSVEERGRPLYYGYTF
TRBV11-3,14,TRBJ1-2,CASSLEGGSGGYTF
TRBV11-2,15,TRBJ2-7,CASSPRTGRSYEQYF
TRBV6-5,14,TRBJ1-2,CASSSERGRGGYTF
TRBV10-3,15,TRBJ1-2,CAISEGQGLGYGYTF
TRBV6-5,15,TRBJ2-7,CASSFRDRGTYEQYF
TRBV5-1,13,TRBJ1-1,CASSLTGNTEAFF
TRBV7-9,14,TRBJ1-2,CASSPDRLGDGYTF
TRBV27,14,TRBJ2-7,CASSPPSIDREQYF
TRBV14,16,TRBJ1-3,CASSQSDRGLGNTIYF
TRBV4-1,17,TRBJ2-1,CASSQAGGQGRNNEQFF
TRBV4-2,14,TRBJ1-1,CASSQVGGRDEAFF
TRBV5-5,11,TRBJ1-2,CASNIMGGYTF
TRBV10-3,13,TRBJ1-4,CAINEPGDEKLFF
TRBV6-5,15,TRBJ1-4,CASSYSGAPLEKLFF